This entry lists 8 T cell receptor beta chains sequenced from one sample in a study. In TCRdb, the 5' RACE reads were re-called with MiXCR into one record per CDR3 protein. The repertoire has around 11,000 distinct CDR3 sequences, around 52% of them found once; the top ten carry roughly 12%. Sample: tumor-infiltrating naive CD4+ T cells sorted from the breast tumor. Subset meaning: naive CD4+ T cells, CD4+CD45RA+CD25-. The receptor source for this set is a female donor with breast cancer.

A note on this clonotype: Since a much larger clone is just one base distant, this may be a read error. CDR3 region: CASSVELSRSDTQYF. The CDR3 DNA follows: TGTGCCAGCAGCGTAGAGCTAAGTAGGTCAGATACGCAGTATTTT. V is TRBV9 and J is TRBJ2-3, with D unresolved. Germline-derived CDR1 and CDR2 are SGDLS and YYNGEE. This CDR3 spans 15 amino acids. Deletions cut 0 bases from V and 4 bases from J, with 12 bases between.

The rearrangement joins TRBV12-3 or TRBV12-4 to TRBJ1-6, with TRBD1 matching 8 bases. The CDR3 extends over 14 amino acids. With V trimmed by 2 bases and J by 11 bases, 5 bases remained unmatched. The CDR3 here is CASSLQGANPPLHF. The CDR3 DNA follows: TGTGCCAGCAGTTTACAGGGGGCAAATCCACCCCTCCACTTT.

The V and J genes are TRBV7-2 and TRBJ2-4; D is possibly TRBD2 (6 bases). V was trimmed by 5 bases and J by 4 bases, leaving 18 bases between them. CDR1 and CDR2 from the germline V gene are SGHTA and FQGNSA. CDR3 length equals 16 residues. CDR3 nucleotide sequence: TGTGCCAGCAGCCCCTCCGGGGGAGCGGGTAAAAACATTCAGTACTTC. Translation: CASSPSGGAGKNIQYF.

This clonotype was picked up a small number of times. The chain carries TRBV5-4 and TRBJ2-1, with TRBD2 matching 7 bases. From germline, CDR1 is SGHNT and CDR2 YYREEE (reference sequence). The CDR3 loop spans 15 amino acids. V trimming: 0 bases; J trimming: 5 bases; junction bases outside the gene matches: 5. CDR3 amino acids: CASSLAGLSNNEQFF. The CDR3 DNA follows: TGTGCCAGCAGCTTGGCGGGACTATCCAACAATGAGCAGTTCTTC.

This clonotype was seen once. The rearrangement links TRBV6-2 or TRBV6-3 to TRBJ2-7; 9 bases match TRBD2. Germline assignment: CDR1 MNHEY and CDR2 SVGEGT. V was clipped by 5 bases and J by 2 bases; unmatched bases: 13. The CDR3 sequence is 17 residues long. CDR3 DNA: TGTGCCAGCAGTAAGGGACGACTAGCGGACGTACCCTACGAGCAGTACTTC. Its protein product is CASSKGRLADVPYEQYF.

The chain couples TRBV20-1 to TRBJ2-1, with 7 positions matching TRBD2. The trim removed 0 bases at V and 8 bases at J, leaving 10 bases unmatched. The CDR3 extends over 15 amino acids. Germline V gives CDR1 DFQATT, CDR2 SNEGSKA (reference sequence). The CDR3 DNA reads as TGCAGTGCTAGAGATGCGGGAGTCGGTTTACATGAGCAGTTCTTC. Residues: CSARDAGVGLHEQFF.

The chain carries TRBV20-1 and TRBJ1-5; maybe TRBD1 (6 bases). The CDR3 has 15 amino acids. The V gene's germline CDR1 is DFQATT and CDR2 SNEGSKA (reference sequence). Trimming took 6 bases from V and 4 from J, leaving 19 bases between them. DNA of the CDR3: TGCAGTGCAACCACCGGGACACCAGGAAATCAGCCCCAGCATTTT. Translation gives CSATTGTPGNQPQHF.

The genes are TRBV6-6 and TRBJ2-7, with 12 nucleotides matching TRBD2. With 6 bases clipped from V and 2 bases from J, the junction kept 5 bases outside the gene matches. The CDR3 is 15 residues long. Germline CDR1 is MNHNY and CDR2 is SVGAGI (reference sequence). The CDR3 sequence is CASRGLAGRPYEQYV. CDR3 in DNA: TGTGCCAGCAGGGGACTAGCGGGCAGGCCCTACGAGCAGTACGTC.